The clone carrying this T cell receptor beta chain has more than one count but fewer than ten. Its antigen is undetermined. The data were taken from a study of blood T cells in healthy people across ages. V shed 4 bases and J 0 bases; nucleotides not matched to a gene: 2. Germline V gene sequence: CDR1 SGHRS, CDR2 YFSETQ. The CDR3 loop spans 16 amino acids. A second about 6 to 12 cycle PCR used barcoded and J-beta primers. TCRdb used MiXCR to reprocess the 5' RACE reads, holding one entry per CDR3 protein. Here the sample spans 650,000 to 700,000 distinct CDR3 sequences, 32% being singletons. Each donor had roughly 10 milliliters of peripheral blood drawn. General study findings and limits: From one million sequenced T cells, diversity estimates were lower bounds. With age, beta diversity per million T cells declined roughly linearly, significantly by 30 to 40.

The chain uses TRBV5-1 and TRBJ2-2; 11 positions agree with TRBD1. This clonotype originated in a woman over 75 in good health. The specimen sequenced was blood. The CDR3: CASSRGQGANTGELFF. For the CDR3, the DNA is TGCGCCAGCAGCCGGGGACAGGGGGCGAACACCGGGGAGCTGTTTTTT.